This paragraph reports one TCR beta chain. The entry originates in a study of T cells of healthy individuals. From the 5' RACE reads, TCRdb called clonotypes with MiXCR, one entry per CDR3 protein. Of fewer than 75,000 distinct CDR3 sequences listed, about 17% were seen once; the top ten hold approximately 4.8%. The source is a human donor in good health.

CDR3 amino acids: CASSLAGVHQETQYF. The CDR3 DNA reads as TGTGCCAGCAGCCTAGCAGGGGTTCACCAAGAGACCCAGTACTTC. V gene TRBV3-1 combines with J gene TRBJ2-5; a weak D match, TRBD1 (6 bases). CDR1 LGHDT and CDR2 YNNKEL come from the germline V gene (reference sequence). This CDR3 is built from 15 residues. V was pared by 4 bases and J by 0 bases, with 12 bases between.